Presented here are 4 T cell receptor beta chains from one specimen sequenced in a study of blood T cell repertoires in COVID-19. Generated by immunoSEQ multiplex PCR, the TCRdb table keeps only in-frame clones and is missing some. The data contain about 160,000 clones, 87% of them singletons. The source material was peripheral blood. The source of these receptors is a woman aged 55-70 years who had recovered from COVID-19.

This rearrangement joins TRBV5-1 to TRBJ1-3, with D unresolved. V was trimmed by 2 bases and J by 2 bases, leaving 8 bases between them. Germline V gene lookup returns CDR1 SGHRS and CDR2 YFSETQ. The CDR3 is made up of 14 amino acids. The CDR3 region is CASSFSGAGNTIYF. The CDR3 bases are TGCGCCAGCAGCTTCTCTGGAGCTGGAAACACCATATATTTT.

The CDR3 protein is CASSQSRGFGYGYTF. The CDR3 DNA follows: TGTGCCAGCAGTCAGAGCAGGGGATTTGGCTATGGCTACACCTTC. The chain uses TRBV7-9 and TRBJ1-2; weak D call: TRBD1 (6 bases). Germline CDR1 SEHNR, CDR2 FQNEAQ (reference sequence). The V end was cut by 6 bases, the J end by 4 bases, with 18 bases between. CDR3 length: 15 residues. The entire variable domain, with the rest obtained from reference TRBV7-9 and TRBJ1-2, is as follows: DTGVSQNPRHKITKRGQNVTFRCDPISEHNRLYWYRQTLGQGPEFLTYFQNEAQLEKSRLLSDRFSAERPKGSFSTLEIQRTEQGDSAMYLCASSQSRGFGYGYTFGSGTRLTVV.

The chain joins TRBV27 to TRBJ1-1; D might be TRBD1 (5 bases). There are 14 residues in the CDR3. Germline-derived CDR1 and CDR2 are MNHEY and SMNVEV (reference sequence). Trimming took off 7 bases at V and 0 bases at J, with 12 bases between the two ends. The CDR3 reads CASTRGGLNTEAFF. The CDR3 DNA reads TGTGCCAGCACGAGGGGAGGATTGAACACTGAAGCTTTCTTT.

The chain links TRBV2 to TRBJ1-2; TRBD1 is a possible D gene (5 bases). Germline V CDR1 and CDR2: SNHLY, FYNNEI. Between the trimmed V and J ends, which lost 8 bases and 1 base, there was a span of 14 bases. The CDR3 consists of 14 residues. In nucleotides, the CDR3 is TGTGCCAGCGCCCCCCCCGACAGTAACTATGGCTACACCTTC. As protein: CASAPPDSNYGYTF. The full variable domain, completed using reference TRBV2 and TRBJ1-2, is EPEVTQTPSHQVTQMGQEVILRCVPISNHLYFYWYRQILGQKVEFLVSFYNNEISEKSEIFDDQFSVERPDGSNFTLKIRSTKLEDSAMYFCASAPPDSNYGYTFGSGTRLTVV.